The 5 T cell receptor beta chains in this list originate from one sample, sequenced in a study of T cell clonality in common variable immunodeficiency. Libraries were prepared by immunoSEQ multiplex PCR; TCRdb keeps only in-frame clonotypes and omits some of them. This set yields tens of thousands of clones and no singletons; the top ten hold approximately 13%. Sequences were obtained from peripheral blood mononuclear cells. The source is a person aged 18 to 75 in good health.

This clone was seen ten or more times. The CDR3 end lies 3 residues beyond the end of the read and is filled in from the germline J gene. The chain links TRBV6-1 to TRBJ2-3, with D perhaps TRBD1 (7 bases). The CDR3 length is 15 residues. Germline CDR1 MNHNS, CDR2 SASEGT. Deletions cut 4 bases from V and 5 bases from J, with 16 bases between. CDR3 in amino acids: CASSAMTGTVDTQYF. The CDR3 bases that were read are TGTGCCAGCAGTGCAATGACAGGGACTGTAGATACG.

This clone was observed at least ten times. The sequenced fragment ends 3 residues before the CDR3 boundary, so the rest is inferred from the germline J gene. The V call is TRBV5-1, the J call TRBJ1-2; TRBD1 agrees at 9 bases. Per the germline V gene, CDR1 is SGHRS and CDR2 is YFSETQ. The CDR3 totals 18 residues. The ends lost 0 bases at V and 4 bases at J; junction bases unmatched: 13. The CDR3 reads CASSLEDGTGSDGYGYTF. The DNA read from the CDR3 is TGCGCCAGCAGCTTGGAGGACGGGACAGGGAGTGACGGCTATGGC.

This clone showed up just a few times. The CDR3 extends 3 residues past the end of the read, so its final part is completed from the germline J gene. This sequence joins TRBV2 and TRBJ1-5, with D possibly TRBD1 on 5 matching bases. The length of the CDR3 is 15 residues. Germline CDR1 reads SNHLY; CDR2 reads FYNNEI. Trimming removed 4 bases from V and 3 bases from J, with 13 bases in between. The part of the CDR3 DNA that was read is TGTGCCAGCAGTGTGGGGGGGGTTTCCAATCAGCCC. Amino acids: CASSVGGVSNQP. The whole CDR3 reads CASSVGGVSNQPQHF.

This clone was counted many times. From the germline J gene comes the end of the CDR3, since the read stops 3 residues before it. This chain links TRBV20-1 with TRBJ1-1; tentative D call: TRBD1 (6 bases). The CDR3 covers 13 residues. Germline assignment: CDR1 DFQATT and CDR2 SNEGSKA (reference sequence). V was shortened by 6 bases and J by 2 bases, with 13 bases between the two germline ends. The CDR3 DNA, read in part, is TGCAGTGCCATCGCAGGGGCAAACACTGAA. Amino acid sequence: CSAIAGANTE. The full CDR3 protein reads CSAIAGANTEAFF.

The table lists this clone with many counts. The observed sequence ends 3 residues before the CDR3 terminus, with the missing tail filled in from the germline J gene. The V call is TRBV6-2 or TRBV6-3, the J call TRBJ2-7, with TRBD2 matching over 8 bases. Trimming cost V 6 bases and J 0 bases; bases outside gene matches: 4. The CDR3 loop spans 14 amino acids. Germline V lookup: CDR1 MNHEY, CDR2 SVGEGT. CDR3 bases read: TGTGCCAGCAGAGGTAGCGGGGACTCCTACGAG. This encodes CASRGSGDSYE. The entire CDR3 protein is CASRGSGDSYEQYF.